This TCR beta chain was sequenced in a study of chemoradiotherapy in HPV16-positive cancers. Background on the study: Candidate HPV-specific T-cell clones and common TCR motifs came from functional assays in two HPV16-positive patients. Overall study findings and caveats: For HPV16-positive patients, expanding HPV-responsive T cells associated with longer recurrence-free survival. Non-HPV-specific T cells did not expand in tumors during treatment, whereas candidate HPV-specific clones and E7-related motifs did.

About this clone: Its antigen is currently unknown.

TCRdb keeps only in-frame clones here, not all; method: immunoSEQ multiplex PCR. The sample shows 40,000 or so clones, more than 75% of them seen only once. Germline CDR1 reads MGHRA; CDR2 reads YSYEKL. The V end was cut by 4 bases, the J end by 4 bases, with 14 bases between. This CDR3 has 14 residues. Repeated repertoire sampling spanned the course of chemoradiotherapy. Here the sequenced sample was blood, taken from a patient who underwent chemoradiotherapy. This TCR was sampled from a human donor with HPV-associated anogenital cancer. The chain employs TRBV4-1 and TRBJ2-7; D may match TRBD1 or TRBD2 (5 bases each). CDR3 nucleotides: TGCGCCAGCAGCCCACCGGGACGGAATTACGAGCAGTACTTC. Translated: CASSPPGRNYEQYF.